The TCR beta chain under discussion was sequenced for a study of blood T cell repertoires in COVID-19. About the study: Sites across the United States, Italy and Spain contributed samples from acute and convalescent COVID-19. T cells, B-cell-depleted T cells, or PBMCs provided the cDNA or gDNA that served as material.

The assay was immunoSEQ multiplex PCR, and TCRdb's table has in-frame clones only and misses some. This sample has about 370,000 clones, with nearly 90% found just once. Sample: peripheral blood. The origin of this receptor is a man aged 18 to 30 with active or convalescent COVID-19.

The DNA for the CDR3 is TGTGCCAGCAGCCACACCCCCGGGACTAGCGGGAGATATACGCAGTATTTT. It codes for CASSHTPGTSGRYTQYF. The V gene is TRBV14, the J gene TRBJ2-3; 14 bases line up with TRBD2. Trimming cost V 3 bases and J 7 bases; bases outside gene matches: 9. The V gene's germline CDR1 is SGHDN and CDR2 FVKESK. The CDR3 extends over 17 amino acids.